The rows below give T cell receptor beta chains drawn from one sample of a study of blood T cell repertoires in COVID-19. Some clones are missing from TCRdb's copy, which holds only in-frame ones; the method was immunoSEQ multiplex PCR. This table holds tens of thousands of clones, about 85% found once. Sequencing was performed on peripheral blood. The receptors derive from a man aged 60-69 years with acute or convalescent COVID-19. CDR3s include the opening cysteine and the closing phenylalanine or tryptophan.

J gene: TRBJ1-1; V gene: TRBV6-1; CDR3 protein: CASSFPGNMNTEAFF
J gene: TRBJ2-1; V gene: TRBV10-2; CDR3 protein: CASSPWTLQQFF
J gene: TRBJ2-1; V gene: TRBV4-2; CDR3 protein: CASSHETPSGGGNEQFF
J gene: TRBJ1-6; V gene: TRBV12-3/TRBV12-4; CDR3 protein: CASMGEGVSPLHF
J gene: TRBJ1-2; V gene: TRBV7-2; CDR3 protein: CASSLQTGLYSYTF
J gene: TRBJ1-2; V gene: TRBV3-1/TRBV3-2; CDR3 protein: CASSRGQGDGYTF
J gene: TRBJ2-1; V gene: TRBV5-1; CDR3 protein: CASSHRDRGEDEQFF
J gene: TRBJ2-7; V gene: TRBV19; CDR3 protein: CASSMRLAGAGEQYF
J gene: TRBJ2-3; V gene: TRBV2; CDR3 protein: CASSDNSGEIPDTQYF
J gene: TRBJ2-1; V gene: TRBV5-6; CDR3 protein: CASSFGLAGNNEQFF
J gene: TRBJ1-5; V gene: TRBV9; CDR3 protein: CASSVGQRVDQPQHF
J gene: TRBJ2-3; V gene: TRBV5-5; CDR3 protein: CASSFRGPDTQYF
J gene: TRBJ1-1; V gene: TRBV7-2; CDR3 protein: CASSLAGGRDTEAFF
J gene: TRBJ1-5; V gene: TRBV6-2/TRBV6-3; CDR3 protein: CASSSTGTNQPQHF
J gene: TRBJ2-5; V gene: TRBV7-8; CDR3 protein: CASSLALTDQETQYF
J gene: TRBJ2-3; V gene: TRBV18; CDR3 protein: CASSRTGRDTQYF
J gene: TRBJ1-3; V gene: TRBV10-2; CDR3 protein: CASSSGNTIYF
J gene: TRBJ2-5; V gene: TRBV7-6; CDR3 protein: CASSLSSGGETQYF
J gene: TRBJ1-2; V gene: TRBV6-1; CDR3 protein: CASSDPRTGVNYGYTF
J gene: TRBJ2-3; V gene: TRBV13; CDR3 protein: CASSFITSTDTQYF
J gene: TRBJ2-2; V gene: TRBV2; CDR3 protein: CASSAARGSGELFF
J gene: TRBJ2-7; V gene: TRBV4-2; CDR3 protein: CASSQTTPTGTEPYEQYF
J gene: TRBJ2-2; V gene: TRBV18; CDR3 protein: CASSPGLAGVSGELFF
J gene: TRBJ2-1; V gene: TRBV5-5; CDR3 protein: CASSPDSLTYNEQFF
J gene: TRBJ1-2; V gene: TRBV4-1; CDR3 protein: CASSQPGRYGYTF
J gene: TRBJ1-1; V gene: TRBV5-4; CDR3 protein: CASSLNPTGRGEAFF
J gene: TRBJ2-1; V gene: TRBV2; CDR3 protein: CASGPSGTTTNEQFF
J gene: TRBJ2-5; V gene: TRBV19; CDR3 protein: CASSIVPQSWETQYF
J gene: TRBJ1-2; V gene: TRBV6-5; CDR3 protein: CASSLSGVMGYGYTF
J gene: TRBJ1-1; V gene: TRBV10-2; CDR3 protein: CASSATGGVGEAFF
J gene: TRBJ2-5; V gene: TRBV5-1; CDR3 protein: CASALSTRKVTQYF
J gene: TRBJ1-5; V gene: TRBV29-1; CDR3 protein: CSASGEGQPQHF
J gene: TRBJ1-5; V gene: TRBV3-1/TRBV3-2; CDR3 protein: CASSLRDSDQPQHF